The text below deals with one T cell receptor beta chain. Its antigen remains unidentified. Other nucleotide sequences in the sample specify the same CDR3. These data come from a study of shared clonotypes between healthy human individuals. This was a deep-level run. TCRdb's copy holds only in-frame clones and misses some; the assay was immunoSEQ multiplex PCR. The sample shows about 980,000 clones, approximately 80% of them seen only once. Study-level findings and limits: Clonotypes shared by all four donors outscored non-shared clonotypes in generation probability.

Recent acute infections and vaccinations were absent in the healthy HIV-negative adult donors. In germline, CDR1 is SGHRS, CDR2 YFSETQ. The trim removed 3 bases at V and 5 bases at J, leaving 3 bases unmatched. CDR3 size: 14 residues. This sequence originates from a man aged 18-30 years in good health. The rearrangement links TRBV5-1 to TRBJ2-5; TRBD2 matches at 11 bases. The sequenced sample was memory CD4+ T cells sorted from blood. Regarding subset: CD45RA-negative fraction. Here the CDR3 DNA reads TGCGCCAGCAGCTCAACTAGCGGGGGTGAGACCCAGTACTTC. Amino acids: CASSSTSGGETQYF.